Following are 24 T cell receptor beta chains from one sample sequenced in a study of CXCR3-negative and CXCR3-positive naive CD8 T cells. These receptors have no identified antigens. Study-level findings and limits: More hydrophobic TRB CDR3s occurred in CXCR3-positive than in CXCR3-negative naive cells.

5' RACE that incorporated UMI labels was used to prepare the TRB cDNA libraries. Reprocessing the 5' RACE reads, TCRdb reports a single entry for every CDR3 protein and omits DNA. The repertoire table contains tens of thousands of distinct CDR3 sequences. The sequenced sample was naive CXCR3+ CD8+ T cells from blood. This sample's subset: CD45RO-CCR7+CD27+CD95- naive CD8+ T cells expressing CXCR3 (TNR3+). These receptor sequences come from a human donor in good health. Some clones in this sample may be carry-over from other donors' samples.

The gene calls are TRBV12-3 or TRBV12-4 and TRBJ2-1; TCRdb's D gene call, TRBD1, goes unchecked for lack of DNA. The CDR3 extends over 16 amino acids. CDR3 sequence: CASSLLGGGRYNEQFF.

This chain connects TRBV9 to TRBJ1-1. The germline V gene has CDR1 SGDLS and CDR2 YYNGEE. This CDR3 contains 12 residues. The CDR3 loop is CASSAMGTEAFF.

The rearrangement joins TRBV6-5 to TRBJ2-2; TCRdb returns TRBD1, unconfirmable since there is no DNA. Per the germline V gene, CDR1 is MNHEY and CDR2 is SVGAGI. The CDR3 is 16 residues long. The CDR3 protein is CASSYYGGEVDGELFF.

The chain's CDR3 is CASSLTGGDYEQYF. This chain uses TRBV27 with TRBJ2-7; TCRdb's D call of TRBD1 is untestable without DNA. Germline values: CDR1 MNHEY, CDR2 SMNVEV (reference sequence). CDR3 length: 14 residues.

The chain couples TRBV5-1 to TRBJ2-1. CDR3 length: 18 residues. Germline V gene sequence: CDR1 SGHRS, CDR2 YFSETQ. CDR3 sequence reads: CASSWDEGQRILWDEQFF.

This chain links TRBV27 with TRBJ2-5. The CDR3 spans 13 residues. Per germline, CDR1 MNHEY and CDR2 SMNVEV (reference sequence). CDR3: CASSSQPQETQYF.

This CDR3 reads CASSQSNSGGSYNEQFF. The chain combines TRBV7-9 with TRBJ2-1; TCRdb reports TRBD2, a call that lacks DNA to check it against. The length of the CDR3 is 17 residues. The germline V gene has CDR1 SEHNR and CDR2 FQNEAQ (reference sequence).

The chain links TRBV6-5 to TRBJ2-1. CDR3 length equals 15 residues. Per germline, CDR1 MNHEY and CDR2 SVGAGI. The CDR3 loop is CASSVRAQSYNEQFF.

Here the CDR3 reads CASSLEGATYEQYF. The rearrangement links TRBV7-9 to TRBJ2-7. Germline CDR1 is SEHNR and CDR2 is FQNEAQ (reference sequence). This CDR3 has 14 residues.

The V and J genes are TRBV7-9 and TRBJ2-5; TCRdb's D call, TRBD1, is unchecked because there is no DNA. The CDR3 runs to 17 residues. CDR1 and CDR2 from the germline V gene are SEHNR and FQNEAQ (reference sequence). The CDR3 here is CASSPRDRARERGTQYF.

The rearrangement joins TRBV28 to TRBJ2-7; the D gene TCRdb calls, TRBD1, cannot be checked with no DNA. CDR1 is MDHEN, CDR2 SYDVKM, per germline. CDR3 length: 13 amino acids. The chain's CDR3 is CASSLTGSSEQYF.

This sequence joins TRBV12-1 and TRBJ1-2; TCRdb proposes TRBD1, but this gene call is untestable without DNA. TRBV12-1 is classified as a pseudogene. This CDR3 has 17 residues. The CDR3 reads CASSFTFRDNSLYGYTF.

This sequence joins TRBV29-1 and TRBJ2-7. The length of the CDR3 is 14 residues. The germline V gene has CDR1 SQVTM and CDR2 ANQGSEA. This CDR3 is CSVDYGFGSYEQYF.

The genes are TRBV5-6 and TRBJ2-5; checking the TCRdb D call of TRBD2 is not possible without DNA. Per the germline V gene, CDR1 is SGHDT and CDR2 is YYEEEE. The CDR3 length is 14 residues. The CDR3 region is CASSLDEGSETQYF.

The chain has TRBV19 and TRBJ1-1. CDR1 and CDR2 (germline): LNHDA, SQIVND (reference sequence). The length of the CDR3 is 12 residues. The CDR3 protein is CASSIGGAEAFF.

The chain joins TRBV28 to TRBJ1-2; TCRdb's D gene call, TRBD1, goes unchecked for lack of DNA. The germline V gene encodes CDR1 MDHEN and CDR2 SYDVKM. The CDR3 contains 15 residues. CDR3: CASTPFGEGINGYTF.

The V gene is TRBV29-1, the J gene TRBJ2-1; TCRdb picks TRBD2, but there is no DNA to check that call. This CDR3 is built from 16 residues. Germline values: CDR1 SQVTM, CDR2 ANQGSEA. CDR3 residues: CSAPSSGQSSYNEQFF.

The chain combines TRBV29-1 with TRBJ1-1; TCRdb names TRBD1, which stays unverified in the absence of DNA. The germline gives CDR1 SQVTM, CDR2 ANQGSEA. The CDR3 covers 13 residues. CDR3 sequence reads: CSSLKQGYTEAFF.

This chain links TRBV15 with TRBJ2-1. This CDR3 is built from 14 residues. Germline V gives CDR1 LNHNV, CDR2 YYDKDF (reference sequence). CDR3 sequence reads: CATSKRFGQPEQFF.

This chain connects TRBV28 to TRBJ2-1; TCRdb gives TRBD2 as the D gene, but with no DNA this cannot be confirmed. Germline values: CDR1 MDHEN, CDR2 SYDVKM. This CDR3 has 13 residues. CDR3 residues: CASGRLTYNEQFF.

J is TRBJ1-2 and V is TRBV20-1; TCRdb's assignment of TRBD1 cannot be checked, as there is no DNA. CDR3 length: 15 residues. From germline, CDR1 is DFQATT and CDR2 SNEGSKA (reference sequence). The CDR3 here is CSATNNPGTSYGYTF.

V gene TRBV25-1 combines with J gene TRBJ2-2. CDR1 is MGHDK and CDR2 is SYGVNS in the germline V gene. The CDR3 contains 11 residues. CDR3 sequence: CASSDGGELFF.

This chain joins TRBV13 and TRBJ1-1; the D call from TCRdb, TRBD1, cannot be confirmed without DNA. The CDR3 covers 13 residues. The germline CDR1 and CDR2 sequences are PRHDT and FYEKMQ (reference sequence). CDR3 sequence reads: CASSPPQAIEAFF. Together with reference TRBV13 and TRBJ1-1, the CDR3 gives the full variable domain: AAGVIQSPRHLIKEKRETATLKCYPIPRHDTVYWYQQGPGQDPQFLISFYEKMQSDKGSIPDRFSAQQFSDYHSELNMSSLELGDSALYFCASSPPQAIEAFFGQGTRLTVV.

The genes are TRBV20-1 and TRBJ2-7; TCRdb's D call of TRBD2 is untestable without DNA. The CDR3 runs to 15 residues. CDR1 and CDR2 from the germline V gene are DFQATT and SNEGSKA (reference sequence). CDR3 sequence: CSASDRADYSYEQYF.